The clone carrying this T cell receptor beta chain was observed many times. Its antigen is not identified. The sequenced template was RNA, covering the TCR beta CDR3 region. RT-PCR was first run with HTBI primers, then multiplex PCR in a second round. From the multiplex PCR reads, TCRdb called clonotypes with MiXCR, one entry per CDR3 protein. The sample lists nearly 400,000 distinct CDR3 sequences, 18% occurring once. Pregnant or lactating patients and those with other autoimmune diseases or uncontrolled infections were excluded. Trimming removed 1 base at V and 4 bases at J, with 10 bases between. Germline V gene sequence: CDR1 LNHDA, CDR2 SQIVND (reference sequence). The CDR3 contains 14 residues. These data originate in a study of Graves' ophthalmopathy and Graves' hyperthyroidism. General study results and limits: The model predicted ophthalmopathy progression with 60% to 71% sensitivity and approximately 72% specificity. Blood was where most expanded thyroid clonotypes above 0.001 frequency also turned up.

The TCR comes from a woman aged 18-35 years with Graves' ophthalmopathy. This sequence joins TRBV19 and TRBJ2-5, with D maybe TRBD2 (6 bases). Sequenced sample: peripheral blood. CDR3 protein: CASSIARGLETQYF. DNA for the CDR3: TGTGCCAGTAGTATAGCGCGGGGCCTAGAGACCCAGTACTTC.